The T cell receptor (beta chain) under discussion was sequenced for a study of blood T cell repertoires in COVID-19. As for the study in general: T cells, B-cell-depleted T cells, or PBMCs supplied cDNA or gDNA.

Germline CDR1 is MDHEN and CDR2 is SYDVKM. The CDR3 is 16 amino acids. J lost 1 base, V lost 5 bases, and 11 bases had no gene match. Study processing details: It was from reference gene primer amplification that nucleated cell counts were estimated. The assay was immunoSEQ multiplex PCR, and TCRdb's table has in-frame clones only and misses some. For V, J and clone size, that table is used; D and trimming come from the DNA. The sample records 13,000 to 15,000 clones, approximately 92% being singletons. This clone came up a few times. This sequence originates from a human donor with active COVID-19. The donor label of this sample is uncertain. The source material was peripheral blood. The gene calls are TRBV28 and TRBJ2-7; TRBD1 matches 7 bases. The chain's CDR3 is CASSEPGTALSYEQYF. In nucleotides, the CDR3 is TGTGCCAGCAGTGAACCCGGGACAGCCTTATCCTACGAGCAGTACTTC.